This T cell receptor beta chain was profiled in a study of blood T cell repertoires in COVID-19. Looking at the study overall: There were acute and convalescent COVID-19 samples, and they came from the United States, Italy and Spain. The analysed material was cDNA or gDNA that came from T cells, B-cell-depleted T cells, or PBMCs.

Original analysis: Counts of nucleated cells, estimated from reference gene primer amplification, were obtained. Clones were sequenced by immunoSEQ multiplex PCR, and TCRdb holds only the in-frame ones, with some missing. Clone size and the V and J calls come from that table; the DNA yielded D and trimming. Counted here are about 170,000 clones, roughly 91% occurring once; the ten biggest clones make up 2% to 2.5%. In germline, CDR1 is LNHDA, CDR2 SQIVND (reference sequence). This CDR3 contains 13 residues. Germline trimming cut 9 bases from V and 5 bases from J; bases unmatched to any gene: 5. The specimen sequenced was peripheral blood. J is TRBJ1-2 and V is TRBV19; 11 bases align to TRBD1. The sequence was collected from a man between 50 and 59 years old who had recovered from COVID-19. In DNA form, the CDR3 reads TGTGCCAGCGCCGGGACAGGGGGGTATGGCTACACCTTC. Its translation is CASAGTGGYGYTF. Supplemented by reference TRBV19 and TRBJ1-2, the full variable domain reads DGGITQSPKYLFRKEGQNVTLSCEQNLNHDAMYWYRQDPGQGLRLIYYSQIVNDFQKGDIAEGYSVSREKKESFPLTVTSAQKNPTAFYLCASAGTGGYGYTFGSGTRLTVV.